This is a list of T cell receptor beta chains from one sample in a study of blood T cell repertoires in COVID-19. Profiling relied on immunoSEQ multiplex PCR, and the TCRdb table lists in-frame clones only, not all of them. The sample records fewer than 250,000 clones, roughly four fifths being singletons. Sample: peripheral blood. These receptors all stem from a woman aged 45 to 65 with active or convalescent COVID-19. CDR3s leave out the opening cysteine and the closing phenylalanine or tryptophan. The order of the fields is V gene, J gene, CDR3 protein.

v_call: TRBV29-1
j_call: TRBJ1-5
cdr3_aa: SVAGGRNQPQH

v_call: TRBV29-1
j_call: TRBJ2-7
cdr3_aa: SVTGTSGGYEQY

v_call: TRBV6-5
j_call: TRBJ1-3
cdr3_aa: ASSYSGGSGNTIY

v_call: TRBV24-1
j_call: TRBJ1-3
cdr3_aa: ATLVTAFSGNTIY

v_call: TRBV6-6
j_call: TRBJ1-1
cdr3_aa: ASSPLTEAF

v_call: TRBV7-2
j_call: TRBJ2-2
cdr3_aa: ASSLTSGLNTGELF

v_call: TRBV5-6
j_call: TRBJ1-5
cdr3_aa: ASSLYQQPQH

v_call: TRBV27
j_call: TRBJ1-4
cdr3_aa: ASRSVGGPANEKLF

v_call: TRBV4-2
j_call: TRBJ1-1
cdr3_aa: ASSQGGTPEAF

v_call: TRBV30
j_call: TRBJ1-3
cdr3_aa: AWGRDSGNTIY

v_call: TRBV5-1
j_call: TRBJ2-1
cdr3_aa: ASGGDSSYNEQF

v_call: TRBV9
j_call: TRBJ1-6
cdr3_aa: ASSATGDNSPLH

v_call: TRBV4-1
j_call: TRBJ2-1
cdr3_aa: ASSQDQASGGLHEQF